This T cell receptor beta chain was retrieved from a study of blood T cells in healthy people across ages. Total RNA was extracted at no less than 6 micrograms per sample. Sample-barcoded 5' priming and a J-beta primer mix drove a second PCR of about 7 to 12 cycles. TCRdb redid the calling of the 5' RACE reads with MiXCR, one entry per CDR3 protein. The table includes 800,000 or so distinct CDR3 sequences, 20% to 25% detected once. The data were also submitted as part of a second study, on T cells of mothers and their children. That work adds: It was related mother-child pairs that showed slightly higher overlap than unrelated pairs, without reaching significance.

This TCR came from a boy aged 5-17 years in good health. Sequences were obtained from blood.

The CDR3 DNA reads as TGTGCCAGCAGTTCCTCACTAGCGGGAGGGCTGGTAGATACGCAGTATTTT. Amino acids: CASSSSLAGGLVDTQYF. This chain links TRBV28 with TRBJ2-3; 13 bases map to TRBD2. CDR1 is MDHEN and CDR2 is SYDVKM in the germline V gene. Trimming cost V 4 bases and J 5 bases; bases outside gene matches: 9. The CDR3 runs 17 residues.